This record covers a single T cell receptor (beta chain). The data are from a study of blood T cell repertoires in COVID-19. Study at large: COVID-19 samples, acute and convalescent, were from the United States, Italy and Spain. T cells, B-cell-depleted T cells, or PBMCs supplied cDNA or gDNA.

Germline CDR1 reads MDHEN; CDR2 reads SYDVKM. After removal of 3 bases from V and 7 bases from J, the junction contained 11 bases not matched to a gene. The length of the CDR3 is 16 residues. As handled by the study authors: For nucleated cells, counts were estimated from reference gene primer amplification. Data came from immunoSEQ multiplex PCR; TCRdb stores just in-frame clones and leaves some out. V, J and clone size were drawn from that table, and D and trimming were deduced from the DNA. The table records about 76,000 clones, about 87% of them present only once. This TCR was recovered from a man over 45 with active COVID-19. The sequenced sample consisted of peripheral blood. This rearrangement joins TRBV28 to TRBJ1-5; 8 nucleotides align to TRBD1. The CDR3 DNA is TGTGCCAGCAGTTTCTCCCGACAGGGGAGTGCCCAGCCCCAGCATTTT. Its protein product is CASSFSRQGSAQPQHF.